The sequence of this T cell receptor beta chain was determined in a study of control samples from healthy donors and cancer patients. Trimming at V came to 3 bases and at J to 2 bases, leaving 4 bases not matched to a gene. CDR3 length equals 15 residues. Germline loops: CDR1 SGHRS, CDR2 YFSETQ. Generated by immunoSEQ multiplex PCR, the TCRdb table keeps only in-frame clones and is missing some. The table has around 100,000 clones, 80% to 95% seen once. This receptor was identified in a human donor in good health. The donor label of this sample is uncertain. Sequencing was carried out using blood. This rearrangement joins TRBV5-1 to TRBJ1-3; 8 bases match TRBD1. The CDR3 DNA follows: TGCGCCAGCAGCTCGACACAGGGGGCTGGAAACACCATATATTTT. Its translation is CASSSTQGAGNTIYF.